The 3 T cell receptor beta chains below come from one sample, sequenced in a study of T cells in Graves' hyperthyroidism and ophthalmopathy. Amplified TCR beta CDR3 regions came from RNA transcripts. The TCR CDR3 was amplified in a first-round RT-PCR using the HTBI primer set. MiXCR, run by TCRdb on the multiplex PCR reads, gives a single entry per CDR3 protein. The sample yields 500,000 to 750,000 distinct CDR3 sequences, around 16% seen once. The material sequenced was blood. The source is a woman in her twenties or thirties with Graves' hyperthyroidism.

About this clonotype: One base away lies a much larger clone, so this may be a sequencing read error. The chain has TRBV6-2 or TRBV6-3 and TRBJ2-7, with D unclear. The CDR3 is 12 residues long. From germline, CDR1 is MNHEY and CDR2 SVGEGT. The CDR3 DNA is TGTGCCAGCAGTCCCCTCCAAGACGAGCAGTGCTTC. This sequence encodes CASSPLQDEQCF.

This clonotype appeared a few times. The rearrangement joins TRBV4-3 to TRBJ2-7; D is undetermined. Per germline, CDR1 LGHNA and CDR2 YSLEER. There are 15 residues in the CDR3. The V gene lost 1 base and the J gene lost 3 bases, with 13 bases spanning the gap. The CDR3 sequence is CASSQGRPRNYEQYF. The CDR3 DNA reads TGCGCCAGCAGCCAAGGACGGCCGAGGAACTACGAGCAGTACTTC.

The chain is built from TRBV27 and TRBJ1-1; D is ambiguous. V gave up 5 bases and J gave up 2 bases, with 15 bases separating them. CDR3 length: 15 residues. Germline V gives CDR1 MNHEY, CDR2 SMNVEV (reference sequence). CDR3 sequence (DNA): TGTGCCAGCAGTCCAGAAATTTCCCCAAACACTGAAGCTTTCTTT. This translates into CASSPEISPNTEAFF.